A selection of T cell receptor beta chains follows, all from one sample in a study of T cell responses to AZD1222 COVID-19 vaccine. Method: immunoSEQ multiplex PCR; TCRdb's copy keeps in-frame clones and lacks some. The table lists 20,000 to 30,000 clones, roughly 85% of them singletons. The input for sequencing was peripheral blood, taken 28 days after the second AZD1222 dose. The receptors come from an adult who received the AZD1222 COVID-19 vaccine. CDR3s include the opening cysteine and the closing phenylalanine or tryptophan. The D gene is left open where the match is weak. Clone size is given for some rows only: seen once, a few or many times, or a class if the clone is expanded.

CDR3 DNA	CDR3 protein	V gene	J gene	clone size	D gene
TGTGCCAGCAGCCGTTTCGGCCTATACACAGATACGCAGTATTTT	CASSRFGLYTDTQYF	TRBV6-5	TRBJ2-3	-	-
TGTGCCAGCAGTTTAGGACAGGGTGCGAATACGCAGTATTTT	CASSLGQGANTQYF	TRBV28	TRBJ2-3	-	TRBD1
TGTGCCACCAGCAGAGATGTCGGATACAATGAGCAGTTCTTC	CATSRDVGYNEQFF	TRBV15	TRBJ2-1	-	-
TGCGCCAGCAGCTTGCAAGGGGATGGCTATGGCTACACCTTC	CASSLQGDGYGYTF	TRBV5-1	TRBJ1-2	-	-
TGCGCCAGCAGCTCCGGCAGGGGGCGCGAAGAGACCCAGTACTTC	CASSSGRGREETQYF	TRBV5-1	TRBJ2-5	-	TRBD1
TGTGCCAGCCTACAGGTGAAAGCTTTCTTT	CASLQVKAFF	TRBV28	TRBJ1-1	-	-
TGTGCCAGTAGTATGGCGGGATCCGGGGAGCTGTTTTTT	CASSMAGSGELFF	TRBV19	TRBJ2-2	-	-
TGTGCCAGCAGCTTAGAGGGTGCCGGGGAGACCCAGTACTTC	CASSLEGAGETQYF	TRBV11-2	TRBJ2-5	-	-
TGTGCCAGCAGCCTCGGAACTCCCTACGAGCAGTACTTC	CASSLGTPYEQYF	TRBV7-2	TRBJ2-7	once	-
TGTGCCAGCAGCTTAAACGAGGGCCCTACCTACGAGCAGTACTTC	CASSLNEGPTYEQYF	TRBV7-2	TRBJ2-7	-	-
TGTGCCAGCAGTTATCATTACCGTGACACTGAAGCTTTCTTT	CASSYHYRDTEAFF	TRBV6-5	TRBJ1-1	-	-
TGCGCCAGCAGCCCCGGACTAGCGCCTGATTTAGGCACAGATACGCAGTATTTT	CASSPGLAPDLGTDTQYF	TRBV5-1	TRBJ2-3	-	TRBD2
TGTGCCACAAGACAGGGGGCCAACACTGAAGCTTTCTTT	CATRQGANTEAFF	TRBV24-1	TRBJ1-1	-	TRBD1
TGTGCCAGCAGCGTAACAGGGCTGGGGGAAAAACTGTTTTTT	CASSVTGLGEKLFF	TRBV7-9	TRBJ1-4	-	-
TGTGCCAGCAGCTTGGTAGCAGATACGCAGTATTTT	CASSLVADTQYF	TRBV5-4	TRBJ2-3	-	-
TGTGCCAGTAGTTCGACCCGATTCACTGAAGCTTTCTTT	CASSSTRFTEAFF	TRBV19	TRBJ1-1	-	-
TGTGCCAGCAGTTTTGTGGGCAATCAGCCCCAGCATTTT	CASSFVGNQPQHF	TRBV27	TRBJ1-5	-	-
TGTGCCAGCAGCTTTGGGACAGAAGAGACCCAGTACTTC	CASSFGTEETQYF	TRBV11-2	TRBJ2-5	-	TRBD1
TGTGCCAGCAGCATCCCCGGGACAGGGTCAGAGCAGTACTTC	CASSIPGTGSEQYF	TRBV5-5	TRBJ2-7	-	TRBD1
TGTGCCAGCAGCGTGGACCTTTCCCAGCCCCAGCATTTT	CASSVDLSQPQHF	TRBV5-5	TRBJ1-5	-	-
TGTGCCAGCTCAGGACCAGGGGGAGGTCAGCCCCAGCATTTT	CASSGPGGGQPQHF	TRBV18	TRBJ1-5	-	TRBD1
TGTGCCAGCAGCGGCCGGACACAGTATCAGCCCCAGCATTTT	CASSGRTQYQPQHF	TRBV6-2/TRBV6-3	TRBJ1-5	-	-
TGCGCCAGCAGCCCCCTGGGACAGGGGGTCACCAATGAGCAGTTCTTC	CASSPLGQGVTNEQFF	TRBV5-1	TRBJ2-1	-	TRBD1
TGTGCCAGCACCATTCCAGGGGGCGCCGAGCAGTACTTC	CASTIPGGAEQYF	TRBV6-5	TRBJ2-7	-	TRBD1
TGTGCCAGCAGTACATCCAGGGGGCAGAAGACCCAGTACTTC	CASSTSRGQKTQYF	TRBV6-5	TRBJ2-5	-	TRBD1
TGTGCCACTTCGGACGGCCTTAATGAAAAACTGTTTTTT	CATSDGLNEKLFF	TRBV3-1/TRBV3-2	TRBJ1-4	few	-
TGTGCCACCAGCAGAGCTAACAGGGTTGCTGAAAAACTGTTTTTT	CATSRANRVAEKLFF	TRBV15	TRBJ1-4	-	-
TGTGCCAGCAGCTTCGCCGGGACCCCCTCCTACAATGAGCAGTTCTTC	CASSFAGTPSYNEQFF	TRBV5-5	TRBJ2-1	-	-
TGTGCCAGCAGCAAACGACAGGGGGCAACTAATGAAAAACTGTTTTTT	CASSKRQGATNEKLFF	TRBV9	TRBJ1-4	few	TRBD1
TGTGCCAGCAGCAAAAAGGGGGCGGAGAGCACCGGGGAGCTGTTTTTT	CASSKKGAESTGELFF	TRBV21-1	TRBJ2-2	-	-
TGTGCCAGCAGCTTGGAAAGCTATGGCTACACCTTC	CASSLESYGYTF	TRBV5-4	TRBJ1-2	-	-